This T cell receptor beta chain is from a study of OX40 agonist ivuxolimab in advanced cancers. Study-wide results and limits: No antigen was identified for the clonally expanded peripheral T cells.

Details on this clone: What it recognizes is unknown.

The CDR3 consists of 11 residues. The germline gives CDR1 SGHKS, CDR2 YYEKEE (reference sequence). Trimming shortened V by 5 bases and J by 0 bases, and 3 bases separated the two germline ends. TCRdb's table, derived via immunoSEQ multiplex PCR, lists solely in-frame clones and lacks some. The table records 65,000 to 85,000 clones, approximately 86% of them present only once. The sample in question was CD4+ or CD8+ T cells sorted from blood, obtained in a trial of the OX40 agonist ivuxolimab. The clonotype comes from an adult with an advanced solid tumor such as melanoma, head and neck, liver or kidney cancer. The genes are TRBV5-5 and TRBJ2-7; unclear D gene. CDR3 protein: CASRLSYEQYF. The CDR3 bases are TGTGCCAGCAGGCTCTCCTACGAGCAGTACTTC.